The following is a T cell receptor (beta chain) sequence with its context. Its antigen is not identified. Sequencing used immunoSEQ multiplex PCR; TCRdb keeps in-frame clones, though not all of them. The sample shows some 93,000 clones, 83% of them seen only once. This entry comes from a study of PD-1 blockade in classical Hodgkin lymphoma. Across the study: A 3 mg/kg intravenous dose of nivolumab was received by patients every 2 weeks. Study conclusions and caveats: Diminished baseline TCR diversity has been reported in newly diagnosed patients relative to healthy donors.

Time point described: cycle 4 day 1 (C4D1), after 5 to 7 weeks of nivolumab. All patients relapsed after autologous stem cell transplantation, and brentuximab vedotin exposure varied. The material was peripheral blood mononuclear cells (PBMCs), obtained before the fourth cycle of nivolumab. The receptor was isolated from a human donor with classical Hodgkin lymphoma.

The CDR3 region has the DNA TGTGCCATCAGTGAGCTAGGGGGGAACACTGAAGCTTTCTTT. Translating gives CAISELGGNTEAFF. This chain joins TRBV10-3 and TRBJ1-1; TRBD1 is a possible D gene (6 bases). This CDR3 is built from 14 residues. The ends were cut back, 2 bases at V and 1 base at J, with 8 bases in the middle. CDR1 is ENHRY and CDR2 is SYGVKD in the germline V gene.